A single TCR beta chain is shown here with its context. The antigen is undetermined. CDR1 and CDR2 from the germline V gene are SNHLY and FYNNEI. The length of the CDR3 is 18 residues. V lost 2 bases to trimming and J lost 0 bases, with 17 bases between them. This sample stems from a study of T cell responses to AZD1222 COVID-19 vaccine. Overall study: Pooled in the analysis were second doses at about 4 or about 12 weeks.

Clones were sequenced by immunoSEQ multiplex PCR, and TCRdb holds only the in-frame ones, with some missing. The table lists some 140,000 clones, more than 85% of them singletons. General observations from the study: In all cases, repertoires were sampled only after the peak T cell response. Baseline seropositivity occurred in only 5 or 6 AZD1222 recipients. Clonal diversity was possibly underestimated; the donors were predominantly white British and more often female.

Sequencing used peripheral blood, obtained on day 0 of AZD1222 vaccination. The rearrangement links TRBV2 to TRBJ1-5; perhaps TRBD1 as D (5 bases). This receptor was identified in an adult in good health. CDR3 DNA: TGTGCCAGCAGTGAATATGGCTCAGGGCCATATAGCAATCAGCCCCAGCATTTT. Amino acid sequence: CASSEYGSGPYSNQPQHF. Using reference TRBV2 and TRBJ1-5 for the parts outside the CDR3, the full variable domain is EPEVTQTPSHQVTQMGQEVILRCVPISNHLYFYWYRQILGQKVEFLVSFYNNEISEKSEIFDDQFSVERPDGSNFTLKIRSTKLEDSAMYFCASSEYGSGPYSNQPQHFGDGTRLSIL.